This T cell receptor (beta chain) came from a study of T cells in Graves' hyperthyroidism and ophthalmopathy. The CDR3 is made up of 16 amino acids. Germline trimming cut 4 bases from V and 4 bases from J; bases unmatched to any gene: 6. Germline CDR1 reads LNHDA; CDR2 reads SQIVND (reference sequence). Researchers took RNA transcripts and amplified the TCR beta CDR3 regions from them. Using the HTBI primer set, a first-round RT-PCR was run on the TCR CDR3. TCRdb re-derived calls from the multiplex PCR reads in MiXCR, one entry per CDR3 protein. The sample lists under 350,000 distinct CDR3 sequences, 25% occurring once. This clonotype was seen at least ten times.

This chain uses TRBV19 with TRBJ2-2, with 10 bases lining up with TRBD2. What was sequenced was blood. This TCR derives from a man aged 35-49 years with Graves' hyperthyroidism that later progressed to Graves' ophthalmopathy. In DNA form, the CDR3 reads TGTGCCAGTAGTAACCCTAGCGGGAGACTCACCGGGGAGCTGTTTTTT. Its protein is CASSNPSGRLTGELFF.